The sequence of this TCR beta chain was determined in a study of vaccination effects on CD4 cells after COVID-19 (dated by TCRdb to between 2022 and 2023). About the investigation overall: Post-vaccine samples across the study were collected a median of 72 days after the second dose, with a range of 14 to 241. The study compared SARS-CoV-2 spike-specific CD4+ TCR repertoires before and after mRNA vaccination in COVID-19 convalescent patients and infection-naive vaccine recipients. Altogether, roughly 10 COVID-19 convalescent patients and several SARS-CoV-2-naive healthy vaccine recipients made up the full study. The Oncomine TCR Beta short-read assay on an Illumina iSeq 100 was used to sequence cultures from other donors in the study.

In the ViraFEST assay, PBMC were stimulated with viral peptide pools, and TCR sequencing was then used to find antigen-specific CD4+ T cell clonotypes based on their expansion. After about 9 days of culture, CD4+ T cells were isolated with the EasySep CD4+ T cell isolation kit. Two doses of either the BNT162b2 or the mRNA-1273 mRNA SARS-CoV-2 vaccine were administered to participants. None of the healthy vaccine recipients had a prior SARS-CoV-2 infection, which was confirmed by nucleocapsid antibody tests that came back negative both before and after vaccination. About 2.2 million PBMC per well were cultured in IMDM with around 5% human AB serum, 10 IU/ml IL-2 and gentamicin, plus 10 ug/ml peptides. On days 3 and 7, half of the culture medium was replaced with fresh IL-2-containing medium. Each peptide stimulation condition was cultured in triplicate wells unless otherwise noted. Using Ficoll-Paque Plus gradient centrifugation, PBMC were separated from whole blood and then either used fresh or cryopreserved at -140C. The overlapping peptide pools covered the spike proteins of SARS-CoV-2 as well as those of the common cold coronaviruses HCoV-NL63, HCoV-OC43 and HCoV-229E. Genomic DNA was extracted from cultured CD4+ T cells with the QIAamp micro DNA kit.

The germline V gene supplies CDR1 SGHRS and CDR2 YFSETQ. The CDR3 sequence holds 14 residues, the cysteine and phenylalanine included. The sequence is cut down to CDR3 DNA, 42 bases in frame from base 1. V ends up 4 bases short and J 5 bases short, with an unmatched junction base count of 5. Regarding this clone: This clone's antigen is unknown. The record has no base qualities; no much larger clone is one base away.

The method was the immunoSEQ multiplex PCR assay. DNA from the CD4+ T cells that had been cultured and isolated underwent TCR beta CDR3 sequencing. As for how the authors treated the data: The analysis removed non-productive TCR sequences, trimmed reads to the CDR3 region, and retained only CDR3s that were 7 or more amino acids long. Antigen-specific clonotypes were identified using the MANAFEST web app by comparison of expansion in peptide wells against reference cultures. To count as positive, a clone had to show expansion at FDR<0.05 compared with the reference and with all other wells, an odds ratio above 5, and a frequency above 0.1% in two replicate wells. A clonotype was defined as cross-reactive if the clonotype was significantly expanded both in SARS-CoV-2 spike wells and in at least one common cold coronavirus spike condition. CDR3 similarity was assessed by Levenshtein distance using the stringdist R package, and unrooted trees were constructed with ape in R 3.6.1. TCRdb re-hosts the immuneACCESS table, in-frame sequences only. Its copies lack some clones; in the studies checked, an unresolved V gene accounts for under half of them, and the cause for the rest is not known. V, J and clone size derive from that table, while D and trimming were established from the DNA sequence. This sample gives more than 12,000 clones in total; about 75% of them show up just once. Of the sample, roughly 24% is held by the ten largest clones.

Findings and caveats that apply to the study as a whole: In healthy vaccine recipients, vaccine-induced clones were almost all SARS-CoV-2 mono-reactive, with only 1 of 255 being cross-reactive with common cold coronaviruses. Clones induced by infection and clones induced by vaccination both contracted markedly at late timepoints after vaccination, which fits with T cell responses waning over time. Only a small number of convalescent patients were included, and no early post-infection timepoints were available, which limited the study.

This sequence was found in a human donor who received a COVID-19 vaccine. This receptor chain uses TRBV5-1 and TRBJ1-2; 10 bases in the middle match TRBD1. The source was CD4+ T cells from PBMCs cultured with HCoV-NL63 spike peptides, collected after COVID-19 vaccination. Reading the label with the study, this specimen's cell subset or site is: HCoV-NL63 spike overlapping peptide pool stimulation. The nucleotide sequence is TGCGCCAGCAGCCACGACAGGGGGCAATATGGCTACACCTTC. Translated, this is CASSHDRGQYGYTF.